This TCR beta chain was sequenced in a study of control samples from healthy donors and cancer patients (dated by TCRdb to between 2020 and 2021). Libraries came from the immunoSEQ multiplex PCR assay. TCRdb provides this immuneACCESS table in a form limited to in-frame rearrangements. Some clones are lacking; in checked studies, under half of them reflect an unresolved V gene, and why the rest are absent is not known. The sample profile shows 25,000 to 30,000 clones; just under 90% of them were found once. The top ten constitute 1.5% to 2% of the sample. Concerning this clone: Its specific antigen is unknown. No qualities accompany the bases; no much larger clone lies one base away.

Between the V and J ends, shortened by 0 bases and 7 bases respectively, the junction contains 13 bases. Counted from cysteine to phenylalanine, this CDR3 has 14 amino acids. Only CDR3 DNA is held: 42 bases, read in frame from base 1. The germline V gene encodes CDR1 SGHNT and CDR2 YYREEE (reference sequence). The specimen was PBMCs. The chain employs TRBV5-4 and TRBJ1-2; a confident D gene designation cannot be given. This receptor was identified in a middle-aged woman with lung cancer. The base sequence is TGTGCCAGCAGCTTGGCCAGCCTCCTAGGTGGCTACACCTTC. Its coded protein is CASSLASLLGGYTF. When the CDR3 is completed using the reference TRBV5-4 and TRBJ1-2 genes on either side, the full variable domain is ETGVTQSPTHLIKTRGQQVTLRCSSQSGHNTVSWYQQALGQGPQFIFQYYREEENGRGNFPPRFSGLQFPNYSSELNVNALELDDSALYLCASSLASLLGGYTFGSGTRLTVV.